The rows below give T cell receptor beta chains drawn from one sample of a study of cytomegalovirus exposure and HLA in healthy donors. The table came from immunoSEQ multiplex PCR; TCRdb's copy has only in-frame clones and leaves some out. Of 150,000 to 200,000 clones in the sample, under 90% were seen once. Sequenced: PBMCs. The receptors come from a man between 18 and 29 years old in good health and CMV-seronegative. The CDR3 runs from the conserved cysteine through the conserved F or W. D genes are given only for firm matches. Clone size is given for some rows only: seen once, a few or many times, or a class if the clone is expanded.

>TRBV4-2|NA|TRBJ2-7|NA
TGTGCCAGCAGCCAAGATCAGGGCTACGAGCAGTACTTC
CASSQDQGYEQYF
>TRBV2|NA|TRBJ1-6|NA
TGTGCCAGCTCCTTCCATGGGGGCCAGGATTCCGCCCTCCACTTT
CASSFHGGQDSALHF
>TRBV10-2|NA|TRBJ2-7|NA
TGCGCCAGCAGTGTCGCTCCGGGATTCTACCCCCACGAGCAGTACTTC
CASSVAPGFYPHEQYF
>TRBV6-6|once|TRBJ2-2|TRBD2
TGTGCCAGCAGCTTTCTAGCGGTGAACACCGGGGAGCTGTTTTTT
CASSFLAVNTGELFF
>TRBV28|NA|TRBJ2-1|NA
TGTGCCAGCAGCACCCTCCGCGGGACCAGCTCCTACAATGAGCAGTTCTTC
CASSTLRGTSSYNEQFF
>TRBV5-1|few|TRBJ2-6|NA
TGCGCCAGCAGCCCCGAGGTGGGGGCCAACGTCCTGACTTTC
CASSPEVGANVLTF
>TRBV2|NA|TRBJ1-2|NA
TGTGCCAGCAGTCAACAGGGAGAAGGCTACACCTTC
CASSQQGEGYTF
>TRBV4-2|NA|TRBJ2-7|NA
TGTGCCAGCAGCCAAGATGGAGCGTCGCTCACCTACGAGCAGTACTTC
CASSQDGASLTYEQYF
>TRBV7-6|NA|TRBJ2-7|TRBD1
TGTGCCAGCAGTATGGACAGGGTGAATTTGGGGATCACCTACGAGCAGTACTTC
CASSMDRVNLGITYEQYF
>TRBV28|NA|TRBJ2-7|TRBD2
TGTGCCAGCGGAGGGGACGGGGACTACTACGAGCAGTACTTC
CASGGDGDYYEQYF
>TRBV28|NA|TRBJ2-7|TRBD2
TGTGCCAGCAACTCCCCCGGGACTAGCGGGCTGTACGGCGAGCAGTACTTC
CASNSPGTSGLYGEQYF